This T cell receptor (beta chain) was sequenced during a study of blood T cell repertoires in COVID-19. Trimming pared 6 bases from V and 6 bases from J, leaving 16 bases between. The CDR3 is made up of 14 amino acids. The germline V gene has CDR1 MNHEY and CDR2 SVGAGI. The protocol was immunoSEQ multiplex PCR, while the TCRdb copy is restricted to in-frame clones and leaves out a portion. The table includes 400,000 to 550,000 clones, about 85% detected once. What was sequenced was PBMCs or T cells enriched from blood (not recorded which). The rearrangement joins TRBV6-5 to TRBJ2-3; weak D call: TRBD1 (8 bases). The origin of this receptor is a woman aged 18-35 years with acute COVID-19. In nucleotides, the CDR3 is TGTGCCAGCAGACGACAGGGGAGGGCCGATACGCAGTATTTT. This codes for CASRRQGRADTQYF.